A selection of T cell receptor beta chains follows, all from one sample in a study of memory CD4+ T cells and cytomegalovirus serostatus. The repertoire was sequenced with immunoSEQ multiplex PCR; TCRdb's copy has only in-frame clones and lacks some. The data show tens of thousands of clones, 76% seen once. Sequencing was done on a sample of memory CD4+ T cells from blood. These receptors were taken from an adult in good health and CMV-seropositive. Both conserved end residues are part of each CDR3. The order of the fields is CDR3 DNA, CDR3 protein, D gene, J gene, clone size, V gene, CDR3 length. A D gene is named only where the DNA matches it firmly. Clone size is given for some rows only: seen once, a few or many times, or a class if the clone is expanded.

TGTGCCAGCAGCTTGGCAGGGACCACTGAAGCTTTCTTT	CASSLAGTTEAFF	-	TRBJ1-1	-	TRBV11-3	13
TGTGCCAGCAGCCAACAAAACCTCGTTGGGGAGCAGTACTTC	CASSQQNLVGEQYF	-	TRBJ2-7	once	TRBV11-2	14
TGTGCCAGCAGCTTAGGGTCACCCCACGACACTGAAGCTTTCTTT	CASSLGSPHDTEAFF	-	TRBJ1-1	-	TRBV7-6	15
TGTGCCAGCAGCTTAGACGTCGGAGAGAGCTCCTACGAGCAGTACTTC	CASSLDVGESSYEQYF	-	TRBJ2-7	-	TRBV7-8	16
TGTGCCATTTCAGGGGCTGGGAACACTGAAGCTTTCTTT	CAISGAGNTEAFF	-	TRBJ1-1	-	TRBV10-3	13
TGTGCCATCAGGGCCGGGACAGGGGATGAAAAACTGTTTTTT	CAIRAGTGDEKLFF	TRBD1	TRBJ1-4	-	TRBV10-3	14
TGCGCCAGCACCTCTGGGGGGCTAGCGGGATCAGACGAGCAGTACTTC	CASTSGGLAGSDEQYF	TRBD2	TRBJ2-7	-	TRBV5-1	16
TGTGCCAGCAGATGGACGGAAAACACTGAAGCTTTCTTT	CASRWTENTEAFF	-	TRBJ1-1	-	TRBV6-1	13
TGTGCCAGCAGCCCCCCGCGGGGACGTAATCAGCCCCAGCATTTT	CASSPPRGRNQPQHF	-	TRBJ1-5	-	TRBV21-1	15
TGTGCCTGGATTCACCAGACAGGGGGCTTTGGCTACACCTTC	CAWIHQTGGFGYTF	TRBD1	TRBJ1-2	-	TRBV30	14
TGTGCCAGCAGCCTCGGGACAGGGCCGGAGATCTACTCTGGGGCCAACGTCCTGACTTTC	CASSLGTGPEIYSGANVLTF	TRBD1	TRBJ2-6	-	TRBV13	20
TGTGCCAGCAGTTCACCGCAGGGGGCAGGAGGCTACACCTTC	CASSSPQGAGGYTF	TRBD1	TRBJ1-2	-	TRBV6-5	14
TGTGCCAGCAGAAAGACAGGCTGGGGCACTGAAGCTTTCTTT	CASRKTGWGTEAFF	-	TRBJ1-1	-	TRBV2	14
TGTGCCAGCACCGGTAGCTCATATGGATCACCCCTCCACTTT	CASTGSSYGSPLHF	-	TRBJ1-6	-	TRBV5-6	14
TGTGCCAGCAGCGTATCAGGCGGGAGGGCCGATGAGCAGTTCTTC	CASSVSGGRADEQFF	TRBD2	TRBJ2-1	-	TRBV9	15
TGTGCCAGCAGCCTCGTGAGGAACGAGCAGTACTTC	CASSLVRNEQYF	-	TRBJ2-7	-	TRBV28	12
TGTGCCAGCAGTTCCGGGACTAAGGCCTATGGCTACACCTTC	CASSSGTKAYGYTF	-	TRBJ1-2	once	TRBV6-6	14
TGCGCCAGCAGCCCCGGGGGGGATGGGACAGGGGGCTTCGGGGCCAACGTCCTGACTTTC	CASSPGGDGTGGFGANVLTF	TRBD1	TRBJ2-6	few	TRBV4-3	20
TGTGCCAGCAGCCAAGGGGGGAGGGGACTAGAAAACATTCAGTACTTC	CASSQGGRGLENIQYF	TRBD2	TRBJ2-4	-	TRBV4-2	16
TGTGCCAGCAGCTTTAGAGTGGGGTGGGAGCAGTACTTC	CASSFRVGWEQYF	-	TRBJ2-7	-	TRBV11-2	13
TGTGCCAGCAGCTCCCTGGGGTTTAATGAAAAACTGTTTTTT	CASSSLGFNEKLFF	-	TRBJ1-4	few	TRBV7-9	14
TGTGCCAGCAGCAACACTAGAGTCGGGGCCAATGAGCAGTTCTTC	CASSNTRVGANEQFF	-	TRBJ2-1	-	TRBV11-3	15
TGTGCCAGCAGTCTCCCAACTAGCGGTCAAGAGACCCAGTACTTC	CASSLPTSGQETQYF	TRBD2	TRBJ2-5	-	TRBV28	15
TGCGCCAGCAGCTTGGATCGGGGCCCTCCCTACGAGCAGTACTTC	CASSLDRGPPYEQYF	-	TRBJ2-7	once	TRBV5-1	15
TGCGCCAGCAGCCCTGGATCAGGACAAATGGGAAACACCATATATTTT	CASSPGSGQMGNTIYF	-	TRBJ1-3	-	TRBV4-1	16
TGCGCCAGCAGCCAAGAGGGTGGGTTTGGGGCCTACGAGCAGTACTTC	CASSQEGGFGAYEQYF	-	TRBJ2-7	-	TRBV4-1	16